This T cell receptor (beta chain) was recorded in a study of T cell responses to AZD1222 COVID-19 vaccine. The table came from immunoSEQ multiplex PCR; TCRdb's copy has only in-frame clones and leaves some out. Counted here are under 130,000 clones, around 90% occurring once; the ten biggest clones make up about 9.3%. The CDR3 runs 15 residues. The germline CDR1 and CDR2 sequences are LGHDT and YNNKEL (reference sequence). Trimming removed 1 base from V and 4 bases from J, with 11 bases in between. Whole-study results and caveats: After the peak T cell response, and only then, were repertoires sampled. Donors, mostly white British, included more females; clonal diversity was possibly underestimated.

On this clone: Antigen specificity is unknown.

This TCR derives from an adult in good health. The chain is built from TRBV3-1 (or the pseudogene TRBV3-2) and TRBJ2-1; a weak D match, TRBD1 (5 bases). The sample was peripheral blood, taken on day 0 of AZD1222 vaccination. This CDR3 reads CASSQGGLGYNEQFF. The CDR3 bases are TGTGCCAGCAGCCAAGGGGGCTTAGGATACAATGAGCAGTTCTTC.